These 27 T cell receptor beta chains were sequenced from one sample in a study of shared clonotypes between healthy human individuals. The method was immunoSEQ multiplex PCR; TCRdb's version includes in-frame clones alone and lacks a portion of them. This table holds approximately 940,000 clones, roughly 72% found once. The source material was memory CD4+ T cells sorted from blood. Subset here: CD45RA-negative fraction. The receptors were sampled from a man aged 18 to 30 in good health.

A single count supports this clone. This chain joins TRBV5-6 and TRBJ2-2; D remains unclear. V lost 2 bases and J lost 7, with 15 bases in between. Germline V gene sequence: CDR1 SGHDT, CDR2 YYEEEE. This CDR3 comprises 15 residues. Written as DNA, the CDR3 is TGTGCCAGCAGCTTCATCCACGGGCAAGGCGGGGAGCTGTTTTTT. As protein: CASSFIHGQGGELFF.

The V and J genes are TRBV2 and TRBJ2-6, with unresolved D. CDR1 SNHLY and CDR2 FYNNEI come from the germline V gene. The ends were cut back, 4 bases at V and 2 bases at J, with 9 bases in the middle. This CDR3 region has 15 residues. The CDR3 bases are TGTGCCAGCAGTGCACAGAGTACTGGGGCCAACGTCCTGACTTTC. This codes for CASSAQSTGANVLTF.

The chain recombines TRBV5-1 with TRBJ2-5; D call uncertain. CDR3 size: 13 residues. V lost 1 base to trimming and J lost 3 bases, with 7 bases between them. In germline, CDR1 is SGHRS, CDR2 YFSETQ. The CDR3: CASSLNGKETQYF. The DNA of the CDR3 is TGCGCCAGCAGCTTGAATGGGAAAGAGACCCAGTACTTC.

The V and J genes are TRBV5-6 and TRBJ2-7; D perhaps matches TRBD2 (5 bases). Trimming shortened V by 4 bases and J by 3 bases, and 14 bases separated the two germline ends. The CDR3 loop spans 14 amino acids. Germline CDR1 reads SGHDT; CDR2 reads YYEEEE. CDR3 nucleotide sequence: TGTGCCAGCAGCCGACAAAGCGGCTTCTACGAGCAGTACTTC. It yields the protein CASSRQSGFYEQYF.

V is TRBV11-2 and J is TRBJ2-7, with D maybe TRBD1 (5 bases). The CDR3 runs 14 residues. Germline V CDR1 and CDR2: SGHAT, FQNNGV. V shed 3 bases and J shed 3 bases, with 12 bases lying between them. Here the CDR3 DNA reads TGTGCCAGCAGCTTTGGGCCAGGGAACTACGAGCAGTACTTC. Amino acid sequence: CASSFGPGNYEQYF. The full variable domain, completed using reference TRBV11-2 and TRBJ2-7, is EAGVAQSPRYKIIEKRQSVAFWCNPISGHATLYWYQQILGQGPKLLIQFQNNGVVDDSQLPKDRFSAERLKGVDSTLKIQPAKLEDSAVYLCASSFGPGNYEQYFGPGTRLTVT.

This chain connects TRBV30 to TRBJ1-6; no definite D call. The V gene lost 2 bases and the J gene lost 7 bases, with 6 bases spanning the gap. Germline values: CDR1 GTSNPN, CDR2 SVGIG (reference sequence). The CDR3 totals 12 residues. CDR3 sequence reads: CAWSLLNSPLHF. The CDR3 DNA reads as TGTGCCTGGAGTCTTCTAAATTCACCCCTCCACTTT.

The chain has TRBV10-3 and TRBJ1-5; D not certain. Trimming removed 8 bases from V and 0 bases from J, with 14 bases in between. Looked up from germline, CDR1 is ENHRY and CDR2 is SYGVKD. The CDR3 loop spans 15 amino acids. The DNA for the CDR3 is TGTGCCATCGGGGAGGACGGTAATAGCAATCAGCCCCAGCATTTT. It specifies CAIGEDGNSNQPQHF.

This chain links TRBV7-9 with TRBJ2-7, with 7 bases fitting TRBD1. CDR3 length equals 16 residues. Trimming removed 0 bases from V and 2 bases from J; junction bases left unmatched: 7. Germline values: CDR1 SEHNR, CDR2 FQNEAQ (reference sequence). The CDR3: CASSLALGQGAYEQYF. The CDR3 nucleotides are TGTGCCAGCAGCTTAGCCTTGGGCCAGGGGGCCTACGAGCAGTACTTC. The full variable domain, with the rest looked up from reference TRBV7-9 and TRBJ2-7, is DTGVSQNPRHKITKRGQNVTFRCDPISEHNRLYWYRQTLGQGPEFLTYFQNEAQLEKSRLLSDRFSAERPKGSFSTLEIQRTEQGDSAMYLCASSLALGQGAYEQYFGPGTRLTVT.

Comments on this clone: Other DNA sequences within the sample encode an identical CDR3. The CDR3 bases are TGTGCCAGCAGTTACTCTGGGGGGAGGGAGACCCAGTACTTC. This sequence encodes CASSYSGGRETQYF. The gene calls are TRBV6-5 and TRBJ2-5; a weak D match, TRBD2 (6 bases). With 0 bases removed from V and 5 bases from J, the gap between germline ends came to 10 bases. Germline CDR1 MNHEY, CDR2 SVGAGI. The CDR3 extends over 14 amino acids.

V and J are TRBV30 and TRBJ1-2, with 10 bases identical to TRBD1. The germline V gene has CDR1 GTSNPN and CDR2 SVGIG (reference sequence). The CDR3 is 15 residues long. Trimming removed 3 bases from V and 8 bases from J; junction bases left unmatched: 12. The CDR3 sequence is CAWSQGQGSLRGYTF. As DNA, the CDR3 is TGTGCCTGGAGCCAGGGACAGGGGTCCCTTAGGGGCTACACCTTC.

The chain couples TRBV5-6 to TRBJ2-3; D gene ambiguous. V was cut by 8 bases and J by 1 base, with 17 bases left in between. This CDR3 has 15 residues. Germline assignment: CDR1 SGHDT and CDR2 YYEEEE. CDR3 in amino acids: CASRHGPRGTDTQYF. The CDR3 DNA sequence: TGTGCCAGTCGTCATGGGCCTCGGGGCACAGATACGCAGTATTTT.

The rearrangement joins TRBV19 to TRBJ1-6, with TRBD1 as a possible D gene (5 bases). Between the trimmed V and J ends, which lost 7 bases and 6 bases, there was a span of 10 bases. The CDR3 runs 13 residues. CDR1 and CDR2 (germline): LNHDA, SQIVND (reference sequence). This chain's CDR3 is CASTVGGNSPLHF. In nucleotides, the CDR3 is TGTGCCAGTACCGTGGGGGGTAATTCACCCCTCCACTTT.

The V call is TRBV7-6, the J call TRBJ1-2; D not certain. The germline V and J ends were trimmed by 3 bases and 0 bases, with 5 bases remaining between them. The CDR3 sequence is 13 residues long. Germline CDR1 SGHVS, CDR2 FNYEAQ. CDR3 sequence: CASSLDTNYGYTF. In nucleotides, the CDR3 is TGTGCCAGCAGCTTGGATACTAACTATGGCTACACCTTC. Full variable domain (outside the CDR3, taken from reference TRBV7-6 and TRBJ1-2): GAGVSQSPRYKVTKRGQDVALRCDPISGHVSLYWYRQALGQGPEFLTYFNYEAQQDKSGLPNDRFSAERPEGSISTLTIQRTEQRDSAMYRCASSLDTNYGYTFGSGTRLTVV.

This clone was detected only a few times. This chain connects TRBV6-4 to TRBJ1-2, with a possible D match to TRBD1 (5 bases). Trimming stripped 4 bases from V and 4 bases from J, with 7 bases between. CDR1 and CDR2 (germline): MRHNA, SNTAGT. CDR3 length: 12 residues. CDR3 coding DNA: TGTGCCAGCAGTGCCAGGGTCTATGGCTACACCTTC. Its protein product is CASSARVYGYTF.

J is TRBJ2-3 and V is TRBV2; D gene unclear. The germline V gene encodes CDR1 SNHLY and CDR2 FYNNEI. CDR3 size: 13 residues. Trimming removed 6 bases at V and 2 bases at J, with 9 bases between. The CDR3 spells CASSQDTTDTQYF. The CDR3 nucleotides are TGTGCCAGCAGCCAAGACACCACAGATACGCAGTATTTT.

The V gene is TRBV6-1, the J gene TRBJ2-7; no clear D. The CDR3 is 12 amino acids. Germline CDR1 is MNHNS and CDR2 is SASEGT. V was trimmed by 1 base and J by 7 bases, leaving 8 bases between them. CDR3 nucleotide sequence: TGTGCCAGCAGTGAAGACCAGAGGGAGCAGTACTTC. Residues: CASSEDQREQYF.

A note on this clone: A much more abundant neighbour one base away suggests this may be a read error. J is TRBJ2-1 and V is TRBV5-1, with D unresolved. Trimming stripped 0 bases from V and 7 bases from J, with 5 bases between. Looked up from germline, CDR1 is SGHRS and CDR2 is YFSETQ. CDR3 length: 12 residues. DNA of the CDR3: TGCGCCAGCAGCTTGGGATGGAATGAGCAGTTCTTC. Its protein product is CASSLGWNEQFF.

The DNA of the CDR3 is TGTGCCAGCAGTGAAGGTGGGACAGGGGGATACGAGCAGTACTTC. Its translation is CASSEGGTGGYEQYF. The chain joins TRBV6-1 to TRBJ2-7; 11 nucleotides match TRBD1. The CDR3 length is 15 residues. From germline, CDR1 is MNHNS and CDR2 SASEGT. Germline trimming cut 1 base from V and 4 bases from J; bases unmatched to any gene: 3.

V is TRBV19 and J is TRBJ2-5; maybe TRBD2 (7 bases). Germline CDR1 reads LNHDA; CDR2 reads SQIVND (reference sequence). Trimming stripped 5 bases from V and 5 bases from J, with 12 bases between. The CDR3 spans 13 residues. The CDR3 reads CASSLGGLETQYF. The CDR3 region has the DNA TGTGCCAGTAGTCTGGGGGGGCTTGAGACCCAGTACTTC.

V gene TRBV11-2 combines with J gene TRBJ1-1; the D is unclear. The CDR3 has 13 residues. The V gene lost 5 bases and the J gene lost 0 bases, with 7 bases spanning the gap. Germline assignment: CDR1 SGHAT and CDR2 FQNNGV. CDR3 residues: CASSAEMNTEAFF. Written as DNA, the CDR3 is TGTGCCAGCAGCGCCGAGATGAACACTGAAGCTTTCTTT.

V gene TRBV6-1 combines with J gene TRBJ1-1; D uncertain. The V gene's germline CDR1 is MNHNS and CDR2 SASEGT. This CDR3 spans 14 amino acids. The ends were cut back, 6 bases at V and 0 bases at J, with 11 bases in the middle. The CDR3 region has the DNA TGTGCCAGCAGCCTCGGAGGGATGAACACTGAAGCTTTCTTT. Protein product: CASSLGGMNTEAFF.

In its sample, this clone was seen a few times. This chain uses TRBV30 with TRBJ1-4; weak D call: TRBD1 (5 bases). The CDR3 is 16 amino acids. The V gene's germline CDR1 is GTSNPN and CDR2 SVGIG (reference sequence). Trimming shortened V by 0 bases and J by 3 bases, and 14 bases separated the two germline ends. CDR3 sequence (DNA): TGTGCCTGGAGTGTACCTCAGAGGGGCTCTAATGAAAAACTGTTTTTT. The encoded protein is CAWSVPQRGSNEKLFF.

This clone was recorded many times. The chain has TRBV18 and TRBJ2-7, with TRBD2 matching over 14 bases. The CDR3 runs to 16 residues. After removal of 3 bases from V and 4 bases from J, the junction contained 5 bases not matched to a gene. Germline loops: CDR1 KGHSH, CDR2 LQKENI. In DNA, the CDR3 is TGTGCCAGCTCACCTCTCGGGACTAGCGGGAGTTACGAGCAGTACTTC. Protein sequence: CASSPLGTSGSYEQYF.

The V and J genes are TRBV30 and TRBJ2-5; D is unclear. This CDR3 is 12 amino acids long. Per the germline V gene, CDR1 is GTSNPN and CDR2 is SVGIG (reference sequence). Trimming stripped 1 base from V and 5 bases from J, with 8 bases between. The CDR3 coding sequence is TGTGCCTGGAGTGGGGGTAGGGAGACCCAGTACTTC. Translation gives CAWSGGRETQYF.

The CDR3 reads CASRQSVAGTDTQYF. CDR3 nucleotides: TGTGCCAGCAGGCAGAGTGTCGCTGGCACAGATACGCAGTATTTT. J is TRBJ2-3 and V is TRBV6-1; D call uncertain. The CDR3 runs to 15 residues. V was shortened by 6 bases and J by 1 base, with 14 bases between the two germline ends. The germline V gene encodes CDR1 MNHNS and CDR2 SASEGT.

This clone was detected many times. This same CDR3 is encoded by further DNA sequences in the sample. This chain connects TRBV6-5 to TRBJ2-1, with a tentative D call TRBD1 (6 bases). Germline values: CDR1 MNHEY, CDR2 SVGAGI. V lost 5 bases to trimming and J lost 10 bases, with 9 bases between them. This CDR3 has 11 residues. The CDR3 sequence: CASSRDREQFF. CDR3 nucleotides: TGTGCCAGCAGTCGAGACAGGGAGCAGTTCTTC.

The chain recombines TRBV19 with TRBJ2-1; D uncertain. The CDR3 extends over 13 amino acids. CDR1 LNHDA and CDR2 SQIVND come from the germline V gene (reference sequence). The V gene lost 3 bases and the J gene lost 11 bases, with 14 bases spanning the gap. The CDR3 DNA is TGTGCCAGTAGTATTTTGGTGGCTCAGAAGCAGTTCTTC. Protein product: CASSILVAQKQFF.